This TCR beta chain was sequenced in a study of CD8 T cells in Susac syndrome. A quantity of roughly 0.5 to 1 ug RNA underwent reverse transcription using random hexamers. TCRdb reprocessed the immunoSEQ multiplex PCR reads via MiXCR and lists one record per CDR3 protein. The repertoire consists of 73,000 or so distinct CDR3 sequences, with about 95% occurring once and the leading ten covering just under 0.4%. Sequencing of TCR beta was undertaken in CD8+ and CD4+ T cells derived from blood. In the multiple sclerosis control group, patients were treatment-naive and had stable or active relapsing-remitting disease. TEMRA cells underwent FACS enrichment and CD8+ and CD4+ T cells underwent negative isolation. Between the trimmed V and J ends, which lost 3 bases and 6 bases, there was a span of 15 bases. CDR1 is LGHDT and CDR2 is YNNKEL in the germline V gene (reference sequence). The CDR3 spans 15 residues.

V gene TRBV3-1 combines with J gene TRBJ2-1; TRBD1 or TRBD2 may be the D gene (5 bases each). Sequencing input: CD8+ T cells from PBMCs. This sequence originates from a human donor with multiple sclerosis. The CDR3 protein is CASSHRDPTPNEQFF. The CDR3 coding sequence is TGTGCCAGCAGCCACAGGGACCCTACCCCCAATGAGCAGTTCTTC.